This TCR beta chain was identified during a study of blood T cell repertoires in COVID-19. Across the study: COVID-19 samples collected from the United States, Italy and Spain covered acute and convalescent phases. PBMCs, B-cell-depleted T cells, or T cells provided the cDNA or gDNA that made up the material.

Trimming removed 5 bases at V and 8 bases at J, with 12 bases between. The germline CDR1 and CDR2 sequences are MNHNS and SASEGT. The CDR3 sequence is 12 residues long. Original handling: Estimation of nucleated cell counts relied on the amplification of reference gene primers. Sequencing was performed with immunoSEQ multiplex PCR; in TCRdb, only in-frame clones are kept and a portion is missing. The V and J calls and clone size come from that table; D and trimming were worked out from the DNA. Of roughly 130,000 clones detected, 87% appear once; the ten largest clones hold about 3.6%. This clonotype was obtained from a woman in her fifties or sixties with acute or convalescent COVID-19. The chain is built from TRBV6-1 and TRBJ1-1; no clear D gene. The sample taken for sequencing was peripheral blood. CDR3 nucleotide sequence: TGTGCCAGCAGTCAATCATGGAGAGAAGCTTTCTTT. It encodes CASSQSWREAFF.